This T cell receptor beta chain was identified during a study of blood T cell repertoires in COVID-19. The CDR3 contains 18 residues. The assay was immunoSEQ multiplex PCR, and TCRdb's table has in-frame clones only and misses some. The sample lists some 190,000 clones, about 81% occurring once. Sequenced sample: PBMCs or T cells enriched from blood (not recorded which). The V and J genes are TRBV21-1 and TRBJ1-1; whether TRBD1, the table's D call, matches the DNA was not checked. TRBV21-1 is a pseudogene locus. This receptor was identified in a woman between 25 and 40 years old who had recovered from COVID-19. As DNA, the CDR3 is TGTGCCAGCAGCAACCAACCGGGACAGGGGATTCCGTGGACTGAAGCTTTCTTT. Translation: CASSNQPGQGIPWTEAFF.